These 19 T cell receptor beta chains came from one sample sequenced in a study of blood T cell repertoires in COVID-19. Clones were read by immunoSEQ multiplex PCR, and TCRdb kept only the in-frame ones, dropping some. Counted here are fewer than 250,000 clones, about 85% occurring once; the ten biggest clones make up more than 9%. Sequencing was carried out using peripheral blood. Receptor source: an elderly woman with COVID-19, enrolled during active disease.

The chain recombines TRBV6-5 with TRBJ1-5; a possible D gene is TRBD1 (6 bases). Germline CDR1 MNHEY, CDR2 SVGAGI. The CDR3 runs to 14 residues. Trimming shortened V by 6 bases and J by 2 bases, and 11 bases separated the two germline ends. The CDR3 is CASSSTGGNQPQHF. DNA of the CDR3: TGTGCCAGCAGCTCGACAGGAGGCAATCAGCCCCAGCATTTT.

This chain uses TRBV5-1 with TRBJ1-3, with D tentatively TRBD1 (5 bases). V lost 7 bases and J lost 0, with 14 bases in between. CDR1 and CDR2 (germline): SGHRS, YFSETQ. The CDR3 length is 15 residues. As DNA, the CDR3 is TGCGCCAGCGCGCCAGCTGGACACTCTGGAAACACCATATATTTT. Protein product: CASAPAGHSGNTIYF.

The chain joins TRBV10-3 to TRBJ2-5; 7 positions match TRBD2. The V gene's germline CDR1 is ENHRY and CDR2 SYGVKD. The CDR3 covers 15 residues. Germline trimming cut 6 bases from V and 5 bases from J; bases unmatched to any gene: 12. CDR3 sequence (DNA): TGTGCCATCAGACCACCGGGACTATCTCGGGAGACCCAGTACTTC. The encoded protein is CAIRPPGLSRETQYF.

The rearrangement links TRBV28 to TRBJ2-1; TRBD1 matches at 8 bases. The CDR3 sequence is 15 residues long. Losses at the gene ends were 6 bases for V and 6 bases for J; bases not matched to a gene: 10. The germline V gene encodes CDR1 MDHEN and CDR2 SYDVKM. CDR3 DNA: TGTGCCAGCAGCCAATGGGGACAGGTACGCAATGAGCAGTTCTTC. This encodes CASSQWGQVRNEQFF.

This clone was detected only once. This chain connects TRBV11-2 to TRBJ2-2, with no clear D. Germline V gene sequence: CDR1 SGHAT, CDR2 FQNNGV. The CDR3 is made up of 14 amino acids. Trimming shortened V by 2 bases and J by 1 base, and 5 bases separated the two germline ends. CDR3 DNA sequence: TGTGCCAGCAGCTTATCCTGGAACACCGGGGAGCTGTTTTTT. This gives the protein CASSLSWNTGELFF.

The DNA for the CDR3 is TGCAGTGCTACAGCTAACTATGGCTACACCTTC. Translation gives CSATANYGYTF. The rearrangement joins TRBV20-1 to TRBJ1-2; D not certain. V lost 4 bases, J lost 0 bases, and 3 bases lay in between. Per germline, CDR1 DFQATT and CDR2 SNEGSKA (reference sequence). The CDR3 extends over 11 amino acids.

J is TRBJ2-5 and V is TRBV5-1, with 7 bases that match TRBD1. Germline CDR1 and CDR2: SGHRS and YFSETQ. The J segment lost 2 bases and the V segment lost 4 bases, leaving 2 bases of the junction unmatched. The CDR3 spans 13 residues. In DNA form, the CDR3 reads TGCGCCAGCAGCCCGGGACAGCAAGAGACCCAGTACTTC. It codes for CASSPGQQETQYF. Together with reference TRBV5-1 and TRBJ2-5, the CDR3 gives the full variable domain: KAGVTQTPRYLIKTRGQQVTLSCSPISGHRSVSWYQQTPGQGLQFLFEYFSETQRNKGNFPGRFSGRQFSNSRSEMNVSTLELGDSALYLCASSPGQQETQYFGPGTRLLVL.

V is TRBV7-9 and J is TRBJ1-1, with 9 bases aligning to TRBD1. The CDR3 covers 16 residues. Germline loops: CDR1 SEHNR, CDR2 FQNEAQ (reference sequence). Germline trimming cut 1 base from V and 4 bases from J; bases unmatched to any gene: 7. This CDR3 is CASSLESATGGTEAFF. As DNA, the CDR3 is TGTGCCAGCAGCTTAGAATCAGCGACAGGGGGCACTGAAGCTTTCTTT. Supplemented by reference TRBV7-9 and TRBJ1-1, the full variable domain reads DTGVSQNPRHKITKRGQNVTFRCDPISEHNRLYWYRQTLGQGPEFLTYFQNEAQLEKSRLLSDRFSAERPKGSFSTLEIQRTEQGDSAMYLCASSLESATGGTEAFFGQGTRLTVV.

This clone was counted between two and nine times. V gene TRBV4-3 combines with J gene TRBJ1-5; TRBD1 is a possible D gene (5 bases). Trimming cost V 2 bases and J 7 bases, with 9 bases left between them. Looked up from germline, CDR1 is LGHNA and CDR2 is YSLEER. The CDR3 is 13 amino acids. Here the CDR3 reads CASSQQGGQPQHF. CDR3 nucleotide sequence: TGCGCCAGCAGCCAACAGGGCGGACAGCCCCAGCATTTT.

The chain carries TRBV7-8 and TRBJ2-3; the D gene is possibly TRBD1 (5 bases). Germline V gene data show CDR1 as SGHVS and CDR2 as FQNEAQ. The CDR3 loop spans 17 amino acids. V was trimmed by 5 bases and J by 5 bases, leaving 23 bases between them. The chain's CDR3 is CASSRPLFPGHGDTQYF. The CDR3 nucleotides are TGTGCCAGCAGCCGGCCGCTGTTCCCAGGGCATGGAGATACGCAGTATTTT.

The V and J genes are TRBV29-1 and TRBJ2-7; 7 nucleotides match TRBD2. CDR1 and CDR2 (germline): SQVTM, ANQGSEA. After removal of 5 bases from V and 3 bases from J, the junction contained 7 bases not matched to a gene. CDR3 length: 13 residues. DNA for the CDR3: TGCAGCGTTCGAAAGGGAGGGGACTACGAGCAGTACTTC. Its translation is CSVRKGGDYEQYF.

CDR3 nucleotide sequence: TGTGCCAGCAGTGAATCGGGGTATAGCAATCAGCCCCAGCATTTT. This encodes CASSESGYSNQPQHF. The chain uses TRBV6-1 and TRBJ1-5, with no clear D. Germline V lookup: CDR1 MNHNS, CDR2 SASEGT. V lost 2 bases, J lost 0 bases, and 8 bases lay in between. The CDR3 runs to 15 residues.

The rearrangement joins TRBV5-1 to TRBJ2-1, with 8 positions matching TRBD2. The germline gives CDR1 SGHRS, CDR2 YFSETQ. V gave up 6 bases and J gave up 2 bases; unmatched junction bases: 7. The CDR3 has 15 residues. The CDR3 loop is CASTLSGVTYNEQFF. The CDR3 bases are TGCGCCAGCACCCTTAGCGGGGTCACCTACAATGAGCAGTTCTTC.

Here the CDR3 reads CASSRGESSGNTIYF. CDR3 in DNA: TGCGCCAGCAGCCGTGGAGAGAGCTCTGGAAACACCATATATTTT. The genes are TRBV5-1 and TRBJ1-3; D is unclear. V was cut by 4 bases and J by 0 bases, with 11 bases left in between. This CDR3 is 15 amino acids long. Germline V gene data show CDR1 as SGHRS and CDR2 as YFSETQ.

V gene TRBV3-1 (or the pseudogene TRBV3-2) combines with J gene TRBJ2-7, with D uncertain. The germline V and J ends were trimmed by 0 bases and 7 bases, with 7 bases remaining between them. The CDR3 is 12 residues long. CDR1 is LGHDT, CDR2 YNNKEL, per germline (reference sequence). This CDR3 is CASSQDLREQYF. CDR3 nucleotides: TGTGCCAGCAGCCAAGATCTGCGGGAGCAGTACTTC.

The CDR3 region is CASSGDRGEQYV. The CDR3 DNA is TGCGCCAGCAGCGGGGACAGGGGCGAGCAGTACGTC. The chain combines TRBV5-1 with TRBJ2-7; 10 positions match TRBD1. Germline trimming cut 4 bases from V and 6 bases from J; bases unmatched to any gene: 1. Germline values: CDR1 SGHRS, CDR2 YFSETQ. The CDR3 length is 12 residues.

A remark on this clone: One end of the junction is discordant with germline, which a read error may explain. The V call is TRBV7-7, the J call TRBJ2-3, with 8 positions matching TRBD2. The CDR3 length is 15 residues. CDR1 SSHAT and CDR2 FNYEAQ come from the germline V gene (reference sequence). As DNA, the CDR3 is TGTGCTAGCAGCCCAGCGGGGGAGAAGGCAGATACGCAGTATTTT. Encoded protein: CASSPAGEKADTQYF.

The chain couples TRBV5-3 to TRBJ1-4; D is undetermined. TRBV5-3 has ORF status, its function being uncertain. There are 15 residues in the CDR3. V was pared by 1 base and J by 8 bases, with 15 bases between. CDR3 amino acids: CARSLLGPGWEKLFF. CDR3 nucleotides: TGTGCCAGAAGCTTGTTGGGCCCGGGGTGGGAAAAACTGTTTTTT.

The rearrangement uses TRBV2 and TRBJ1-5, with 12 bases that match TRBD1. The germline CDR1 and CDR2 sequences are SNHLY and FYNNEI. J gave up 2 bases and V 4 bases, and 3 bases lay outside the gene matches. CDR3 length equals 16 residues. The CDR3 nucleotides read TGTGCCAGCAGTGGGGGACAGGGGGCCGGCAATCAGCCCCAGCATTTT. Amino acid sequence: CASSGGQGAGNQPQHF.